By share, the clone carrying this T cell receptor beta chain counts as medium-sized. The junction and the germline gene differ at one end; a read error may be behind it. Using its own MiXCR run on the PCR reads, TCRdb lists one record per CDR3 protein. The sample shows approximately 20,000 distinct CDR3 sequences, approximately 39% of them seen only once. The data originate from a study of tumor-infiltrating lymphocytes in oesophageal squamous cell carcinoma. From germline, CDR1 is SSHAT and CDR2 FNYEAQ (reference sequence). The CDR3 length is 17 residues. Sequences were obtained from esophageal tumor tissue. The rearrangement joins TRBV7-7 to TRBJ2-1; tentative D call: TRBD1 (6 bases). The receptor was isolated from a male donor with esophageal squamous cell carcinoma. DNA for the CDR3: TGTGCTAGCAGCCCGCTCCCCGACAGGTCAGTACCCAATGAGCAGTTCTTC. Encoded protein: CASSPLPDRSVPNEQFF.